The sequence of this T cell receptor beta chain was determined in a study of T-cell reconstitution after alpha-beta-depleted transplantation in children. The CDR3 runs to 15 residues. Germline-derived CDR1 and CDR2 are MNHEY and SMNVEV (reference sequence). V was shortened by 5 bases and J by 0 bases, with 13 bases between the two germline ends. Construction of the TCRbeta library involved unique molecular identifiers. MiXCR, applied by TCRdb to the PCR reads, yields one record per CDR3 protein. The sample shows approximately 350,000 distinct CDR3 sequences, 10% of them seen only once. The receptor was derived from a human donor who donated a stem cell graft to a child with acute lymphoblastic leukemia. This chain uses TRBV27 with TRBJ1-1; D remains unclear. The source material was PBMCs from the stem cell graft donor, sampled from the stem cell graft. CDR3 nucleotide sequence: TGTGCCAGCAGTATAAGCCTCGGATTGAACACTGAAGCTTTCTTT. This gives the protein CASSISLGLNTEAFF.